This TCR beta chain was found in a study of blood T cell repertoires in COVID-19. V was clipped by 2 bases and J by 11 bases; unmatched bases: 7. The CDR3 spans 13 residues. Germline V CDR1 and CDR2: SGHNT, YENEEA. Original processing notes: How many nucleated cells were present was estimated from reference gene primer amplification. The protocol was immunoSEQ multiplex PCR, while the TCRdb copy is restricted to in-frame clones and leaves out a portion. The DNA gave D and trimming, while V, J and clone size come from that table. Of around 320,000 clones listed, just under 90% are singletons. Those enrolled in Seattle joined during active infection and were followed longitudinally afterward.

The clonotype originates from a woman aged 25 to 45 with COVID-19, enrolled during active disease. This sequence joins TRBV11-3 and TRBJ2-3, with TRBD2 matching 7 bases. The sequenced sample consisted of peripheral blood. In nucleotides, the CDR3 is TGTGCCAGCAGCTTACCCGAAGCGGGGAAGCAGTATTTT. The encoded protein is CASSLPEAGKQYF.